The clone carrying this TCR beta chain occurred many times. The antigen is not known. Multiplex PCR in two rounds served to amplify TCR beta CDR3 from genomic DNA. Gene-specific TRBV and TRBJ primers were used in PCR round one. TCRdb ran MiXCR on the multiplex PCR reads and lists one entry per CDR3 protein. The sample has around 12,000 distinct CDR3 sequences, about 43% seen once. The sample originates from a study of prognosis after radiotherapy for stage I lung cancer. Regarding the study as a whole: Usage of the TRBV and TRBJ genes (in patients with versus without metastases) was reportedly different.

V shed 6 bases, J shed 7 bases, and the junction held 18 bases outside the gene matches. Germline V gene data show CDR1 as MDHEN and CDR2 as SYDVKM. This CDR3 is 17 amino acids long. On CT and PET/CT, all patients were node-negative, and none had prior chemotherapy, radiotherapy or other malignancies. This TCR derives from a donor aged 50 or older with non-small cell lung cancer. The source material was PBMCs, sampled before or after stereotactic body radiation therapy (not recorded which). The gene calls are TRBV28 and TRBJ1-5; 7 positions match TRBD1. In DNA, the CDR3 is TGTGCCAGCAGCCCCGGGTCCGAAATAGGGGGCAGCCAGCCCCAGCATTTT. Translation: CASSPGSEIGGSQPQHF.